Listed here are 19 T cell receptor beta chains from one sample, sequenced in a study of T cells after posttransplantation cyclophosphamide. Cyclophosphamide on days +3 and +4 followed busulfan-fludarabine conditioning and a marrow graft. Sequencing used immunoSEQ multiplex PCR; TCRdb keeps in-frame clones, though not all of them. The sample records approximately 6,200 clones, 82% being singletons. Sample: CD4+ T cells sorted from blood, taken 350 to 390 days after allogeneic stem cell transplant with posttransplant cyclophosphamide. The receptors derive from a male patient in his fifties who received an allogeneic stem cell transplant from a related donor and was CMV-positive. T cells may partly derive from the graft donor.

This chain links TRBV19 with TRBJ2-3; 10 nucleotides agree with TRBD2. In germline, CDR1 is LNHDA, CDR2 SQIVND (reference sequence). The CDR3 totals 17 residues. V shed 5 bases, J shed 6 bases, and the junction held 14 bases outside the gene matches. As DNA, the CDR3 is TGTGCCAGTAGTTTCGAATTTTCTAGCGGGGGCCTGGATACGCAGTATTTT. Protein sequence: CASSFEFSSGGLDTQYF.

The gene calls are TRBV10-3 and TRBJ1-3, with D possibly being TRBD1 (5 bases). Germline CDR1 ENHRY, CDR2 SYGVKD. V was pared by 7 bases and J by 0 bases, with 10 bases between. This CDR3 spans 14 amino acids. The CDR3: CAITPTASGNTIYF. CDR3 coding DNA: TGTGCCATCACCCCGACAGCCTCTGGAAACACCATATATTTT.

This CDR3 is CASGPQGPDTQYF. The CDR3 DNA reads as TGTGCTAGTGGTCCGCAGGGGCCCGATACGCAGTATTTT. V and J are TRBV12-5 and TRBJ2-3; weak D call: TRBD1 (6 bases). The CDR3 runs to 13 residues. The germline gives CDR1 LGHNT, CDR2 FRNRAP. V was cut by 5 bases and J by 6 bases, with 12 bases left in between.

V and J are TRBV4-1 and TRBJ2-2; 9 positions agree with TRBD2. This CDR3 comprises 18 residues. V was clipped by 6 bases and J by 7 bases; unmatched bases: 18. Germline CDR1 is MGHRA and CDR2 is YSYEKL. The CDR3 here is CASRNPGTSYLNGGELFF. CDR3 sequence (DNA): TGCGCCAGCAGGAATCCCGGGACTAGCTACCTGAATGGCGGGGAGCTGTTTTTT.

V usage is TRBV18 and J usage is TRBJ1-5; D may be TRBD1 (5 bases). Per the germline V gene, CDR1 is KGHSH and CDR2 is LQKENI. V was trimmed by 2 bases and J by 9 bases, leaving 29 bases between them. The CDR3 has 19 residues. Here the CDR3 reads CASSPWSDTDKSGVGPQHF. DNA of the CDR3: TGTGCCAGCTCACCATGGTCCGACACCGATAAATCGGGGGTAGGGCCCCAGCATTTT.

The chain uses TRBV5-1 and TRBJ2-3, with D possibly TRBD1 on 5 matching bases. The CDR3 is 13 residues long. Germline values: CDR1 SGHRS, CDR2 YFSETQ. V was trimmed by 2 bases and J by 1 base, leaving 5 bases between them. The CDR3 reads CASSLGGTDTQYF. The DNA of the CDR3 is TGCGCCAGCAGCTTAGGGGGCACAGATACGCAGTATTTT.

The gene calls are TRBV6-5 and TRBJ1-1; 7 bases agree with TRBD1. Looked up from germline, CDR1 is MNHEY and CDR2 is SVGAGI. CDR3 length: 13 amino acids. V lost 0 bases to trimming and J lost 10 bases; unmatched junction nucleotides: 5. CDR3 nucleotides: TGTGCCAGCAGTTACTCGATCGGACAGGCAGCTTTCTTT. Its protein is CASSYSIGQAAFF.

The CDR3 reads CASSVTPSQYF. The CDR3 region has the DNA TGTGCCAGCAGTGTTACACCCTCGCAGTATTTT. The rearrangement uses TRBV2 and TRBJ2-3; no definite D call. Trimming took off 4 bases at V and 10 bases at J, with 9 bases between the two ends. From germline, CDR1 is SNHLY and CDR2 FYNNEI. CDR3 length: 11 residues.

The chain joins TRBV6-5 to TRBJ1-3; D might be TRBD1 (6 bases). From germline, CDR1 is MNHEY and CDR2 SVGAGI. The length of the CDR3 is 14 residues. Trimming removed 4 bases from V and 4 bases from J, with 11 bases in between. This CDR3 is CASSLQGYGNTIYF. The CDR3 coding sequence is TGTGCCAGCAGTTTACAGGGCTACGGAAACACCATATATTTT.

DNA of the CDR3: TGCGCCAGCAGCTTGTCTGGCAGATCGAACACCGGGGAGCTGTTTTTT. Translation gives CASSLSGRSNTGELFF. V usage is TRBV5-1 and J usage is TRBJ2-2; D remains ambiguous. This CDR3 has 16 residues. Germline V CDR1 and CDR2: SGHRS, YFSETQ. V shed 1 base and J shed 0 bases, with 10 bases lying between them.

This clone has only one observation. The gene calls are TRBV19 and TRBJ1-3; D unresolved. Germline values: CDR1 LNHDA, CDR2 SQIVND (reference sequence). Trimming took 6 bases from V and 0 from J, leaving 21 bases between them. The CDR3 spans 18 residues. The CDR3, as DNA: TGTGCCAGTAGCCGTCTAATATACAGACGAGTCTCTGGAAACACCATATATTTT. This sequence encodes CASSRLIYRRVSGNTIYF.

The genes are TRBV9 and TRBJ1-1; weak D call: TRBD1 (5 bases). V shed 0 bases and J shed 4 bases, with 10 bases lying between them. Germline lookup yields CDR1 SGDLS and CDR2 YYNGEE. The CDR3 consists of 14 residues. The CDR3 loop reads CASSVEGRGTEAFF. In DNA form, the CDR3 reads TGTGCCAGCAGCGTAGAGGGAAGGGGCACTGAAGCTTTCTTT.

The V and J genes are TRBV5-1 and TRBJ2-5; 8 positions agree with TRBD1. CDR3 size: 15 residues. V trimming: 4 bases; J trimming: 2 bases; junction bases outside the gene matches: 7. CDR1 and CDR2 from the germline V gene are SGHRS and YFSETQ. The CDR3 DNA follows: TGCGCCAGCAGCCGATGGACAGGGTTGCAAGAGACCCAGTACTTC. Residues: CASSRWTGLQETQYF.

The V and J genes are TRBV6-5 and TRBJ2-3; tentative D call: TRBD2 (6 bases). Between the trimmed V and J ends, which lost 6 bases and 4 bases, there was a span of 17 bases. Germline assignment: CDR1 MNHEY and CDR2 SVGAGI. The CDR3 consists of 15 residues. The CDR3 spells CASRPTFTGADTQYF. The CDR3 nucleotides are TGTGCCAGCAGACCCACTTTTACGGGGGCAGATACGCAGTATTTT.

CDR3 sequence: CASRSTGGYEQYF. CDR3 DNA: TGTGCCAGCCGTTCGACAGGGGGCTACGAGCAGTACTTC. The V gene is TRBV2, the J gene TRBJ2-5, with 9 positions matching TRBD1. With the DNA end fitting TRBJ2-7 better, the J assignment may be wrong. This CDR3 contains 13 residues. CDR1 and CDR2 from the germline V gene are SNHLY and FYNNEI.

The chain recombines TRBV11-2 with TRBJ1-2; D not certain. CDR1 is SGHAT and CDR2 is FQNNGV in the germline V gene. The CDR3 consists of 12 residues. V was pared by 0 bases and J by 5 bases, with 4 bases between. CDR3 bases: TGTGCCAGCAGCTTAGACAAATATGGCTACACCTTC. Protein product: CASSLDKYGYTF.

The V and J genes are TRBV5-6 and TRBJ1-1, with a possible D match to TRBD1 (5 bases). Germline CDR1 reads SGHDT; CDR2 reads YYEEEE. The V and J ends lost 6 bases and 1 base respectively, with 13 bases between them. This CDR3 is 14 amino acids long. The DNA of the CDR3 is TGTGCCAGCACACCGGGACTCCAGAACACTGAAGCTTTCTTT. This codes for CASTPGLQNTEAFF.

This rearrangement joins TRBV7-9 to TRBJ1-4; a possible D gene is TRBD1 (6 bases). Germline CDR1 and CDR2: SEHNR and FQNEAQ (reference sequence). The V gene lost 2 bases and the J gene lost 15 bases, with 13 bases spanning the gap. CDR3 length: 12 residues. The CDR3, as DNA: TGTGCCAGCAGCTTATTGGTTGGGACATTGTTTTTT. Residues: CASSLLVGTLFF.

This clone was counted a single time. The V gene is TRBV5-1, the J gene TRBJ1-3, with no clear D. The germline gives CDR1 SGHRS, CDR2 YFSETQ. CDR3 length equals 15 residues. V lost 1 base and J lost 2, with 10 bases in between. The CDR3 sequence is CASSLRVGAGNTIYF. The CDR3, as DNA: TGCGCCAGCAGCTTGCGGGTAGGCGCTGGAAACACCATATATTTT.